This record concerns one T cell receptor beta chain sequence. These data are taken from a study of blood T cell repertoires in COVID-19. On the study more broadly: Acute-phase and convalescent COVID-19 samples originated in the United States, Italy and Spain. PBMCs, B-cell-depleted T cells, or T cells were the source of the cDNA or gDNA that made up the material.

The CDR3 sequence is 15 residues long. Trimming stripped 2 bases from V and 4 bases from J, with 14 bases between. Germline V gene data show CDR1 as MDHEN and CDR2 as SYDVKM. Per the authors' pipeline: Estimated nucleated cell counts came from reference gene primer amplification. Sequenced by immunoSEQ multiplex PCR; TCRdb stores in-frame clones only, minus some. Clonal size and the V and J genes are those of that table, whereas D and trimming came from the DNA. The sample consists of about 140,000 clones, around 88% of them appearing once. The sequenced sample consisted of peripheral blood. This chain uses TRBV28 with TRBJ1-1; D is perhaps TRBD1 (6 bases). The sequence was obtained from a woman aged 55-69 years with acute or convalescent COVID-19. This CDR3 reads CASSLPGTGLTEAFF. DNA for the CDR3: TGTGCCAGCAGTTTACCCGGAACAGGGCTCACTGAAGCTTTCTTT.